This entry lists 3 T cell receptor beta chains sequenced from one sample in a study of low-dose radiotherapy and immunotherapy resistance in tumors. Primers targeting TRAV and TRBV primed first-strand cDNA, covering alpha and beta chains. A constant-region primer paired with the V-primer adapter amplified TCRs over about 19 PCR cycles. MiXCR was run by TCRdb on the reads, yielding one entry per CDR3 protein. This sample has under 90,000 distinct CDR3 sequences, with roughly 19% found just once. Documented time point: before trial treatment. The input for sequencing was PBMCs, taken before treatment. These TCRs come from a male donor with prostate cancer.

This clonotype was detected many times. V gene TRBV3-1 combines with J gene TRBJ1-1; the match to TRBD1 covers 9 bases. The J segment lost 4 bases and the V segment lost 6 bases, leaving 6 bases of the junction unmatched. This CDR3 is 14 amino acids long. The germline gives CDR1 LGHDT, CDR2 YNNKEL (reference sequence). CDR3 bases: TGTGCCAGCAGGAAACAGGGGGCGAGCACTGAAGCTTTCTTT. Translating it yields CASRKQGASTEAFF.

Points on this clonotype: A single base separates this from a much larger clone, so it may be a read error. This rearrangement joins TRBV12-3 or TRBV12-4 to TRBJ2-1; 9 bases align to TRBD1. Trimming removed 2 bases from V and 10 bases from J; junction bases left unmatched: 9. The CDR3 runs to 15 residues. CDR3 in amino acids: CASSLWGTGSYEQFF. In DNA, the CDR3 is TGTGCCAGCAGTTTATGGGGGACAGGGTCCTACGAGCAGTTCTTC.

The chain recombines TRBV6-2 or TRBV6-3 with TRBJ1-2; D call uncertain. CDR1 is MNHEY, CDR2 SVGEGT, per germline. The CDR3 covers 16 residues. The ends were cut back, 0 bases at V and 4 bases at J, with 15 bases in the middle. The CDR3 protein is CASSYSIFDEVYGYTF. The CDR3 region has the DNA TGTGCCAGCAGTTACTCGATTTTTGACGAGGTCTATGGCTACACCTTC.